The 32 T cell receptor beta chains below were found in one sample sequenced in a study of tumor-infiltrating lymphocytes in primary liver carcinoma. RNA isolated from unsorted whole blood supplied the blood RNA, with germline DNA also extracted. Constant-region priming of approximately 500 ng total RNA yielded TCR beta cDNA. Three nested multiplex PCR rounds of slightly modified ARM-PCR generated TCR beta libraries. Each of the first two PCR rounds ran approximately 11 cycles with TRBV1-TRBV30 forward and C-beta reverse primers. One entry per CDR3 protein results from TCRdb running MiXCR on the multiplex PCR reads. This sample has hundreds of thousands of distinct CDR3 sequences, with 55% to 65% found just once. Sequencing was performed on peripheral blood. The receptors originated from a man aged 40-49 years with primary liver carcinoma and hepatitis B virus infection.

With respect to this clonotype: Since the CDR3 does not end with the conserved phenylalanine or tryptophan, this likely comes from a read error. This chain uses TRBV6-5 with TRBJ2-2; 11 bases map to TRBD2. Looked up from germline, CDR1 is MNHEY and CDR2 is SVGAGI. CDR3 length: 16 amino acids. The CDR3 sequence is CASRRLAGGNTGELFY. The CDR3 DNA follows: TGTGCCAGCAGGAGGCTAGCGGGAGGAAACACTGGGGAGCTGTTTTAT.

This clonotype was recorded at least ten times. This sequence joins TRBV12-3 or TRBV12-4 and TRBJ2-1, with D possibly being TRBD2 (6 bases). Trimming pared 7 bases from V and 5 bases from J, leaving 15 bases between. The CDR3 spans 14 residues. For the CDR3, the DNA is TGTGCCAGCACCACCCTGGGACTGAACAATGAGCAGTTCTTC. Residues: CASTTLGLNNEQFF.

In regard to this clonotype: A much larger clone differs from this one at a single base, so this may be a read error. The chain combines TRBV6-6 with TRBJ1-5; D is possibly TRBD1 or TRBD2 (5 bases each). The end of the DNA aligns better with TRBJ2-3, so the J call may be wrong. Germline V gene sequence: CDR1 MNHNY, CDR2 SVGAGI (reference sequence). The CDR3 covers 15 residues. CDR3: CASSYSRGFNQPQYF. The CDR3 DNA follows: TGTGCCAGCAGTTACTCGAGGGGTTTCAATCAGCCCCAGTATTTT.

Points on this clonotype: A much larger clone differs from this one at a single base, so this may be a read error. The rearrangement uses TRBV6-6 and TRBJ1-4; D is uncertain. Germline V gene lookup returns CDR1 MNHNY and CDR2 SVGAGI (reference sequence). The CDR3 contains 14 residues. The CDR3 here is CVSSYGRVNEKLFF. DNA for the CDR3: TGTGTCAGCAGTTACGGCCGGGTCAATGAAAAACTGTTTTTT.

With regard to this clonotype: The junction shows a germline mismatch at one end, possibly a read error. Here the CDR3 reads CSVAAGWGMNTDALF. CDR3 nucleotide sequence: TGCAGCGTTGCGGCGGGGTGGGGCATGAACACTGATGCTCTCTTT. V and J are TRBV29-1 and TRBJ1-1; the D gene is possibly TRBD1 (5 bases). Looked up from germline, CDR1 is SQVTM and CDR2 is ANQGSEA. The CDR3 spans 15 residues.

This chain joins TRBV5-1 and TRBJ2-3, with 9 bases lining up with TRBD2. The CDR3 has 15 residues. CDR1 SGHRS and CDR2 YFSETQ come from the germline V gene. J gave up 3 bases and V 2 bases, and 4 bases lay outside the gene matches. CDR3 DNA: TGCGCCAGCAGCTTTTTAACTAGCGGGACAGATACGCAGTATTTT. As protein: CASSFLTSGTDTQYF.

This clonotype was seen at least ten times. V usage is TRBV10-3 and J usage is TRBJ2-5; no definite D call. Germline-derived CDR1 and CDR2 are ENHRY and SYGVKD. V was pared by 3 bases and J by 5 bases, with 7 bases between. This CDR3 comprises 12 residues. CDR3 sequence reads: CAISDMEETQYF. CDR3 in DNA: TGTGCCATCAGTGATATGGAGGAGACCCAGTACTTC.

This clonotype was picked up a small number of times. A read error is possible here, since a much larger clone lies one base away. V gene TRBV4-3 combines with J gene TRBJ2-3, with TRBD2 identical over 7 bases. This CDR3 is built from 18 residues. Germline loops: CDR1 LGHNA, CDR2 YSLEER. V lost 0 bases, J lost 3 bases, and 12 bases stayed unmatched. CDR3 nucleotides: TGCGCCAGCAGCCAAGATATTCCACGGGAGGACCTTACAGATACGCAGTATTTT. Residues: CASSQDIPREDLTDTQYF.

This clonotype appeared many times. This chain joins TRBV6-1 and TRBJ1-1; no reliable D call. CDR1 MNHNS and CDR2 SASEGT come from the germline V gene. CDR3 size: 14 residues. Trimming took off 6 bases at V and 0 bases at J, with 11 bases between the two ends. The CDR3 nucleotides are TGTGCCAGCAGCAAATTACAGCTGAACACTGAAGCTTTCTTT. Encoded protein: CASSKLQLNTEAFF.

Remarks on this clonotype: A much larger clone lies one base from this, so it may be a read error. The rearrangement joins TRBV6-1 to TRBJ2-4, with 7 bases lining up with TRBD2. Per the germline V gene, CDR1 is MNHNS and CDR2 is SASEGT. V lost 2 bases and J lost 9; bases outside the gene matches: 7. The CDR3 covers 14 residues. CDR3 sequence reads: CASSESGLMGIQYF. In nucleotides, the CDR3 is TGTGCCAGCAGTGAATCGGGACTAATGGGCATTCAGTACTTC.

For this clonotype: A much more abundant neighbour one base away suggests this may be a read error. The rearrangement joins TRBV4-2 to TRBJ2-7; D might be TRBD1 or TRBD2, each matching 5 bases. This CDR3 spans 13 amino acids. Germline V gives CDR1 LGHNA, CDR2 YNFKEQ. CDR3 bases: TGTGCCAGCCGCCAACAACAGAGGGGCGAGCAGTACTTC. It codes for CASRQQQRGEQYF.

This clonotype was counted between two and nine times. This chain joins TRBV10-3 and TRBJ1-1; D uncertain. This CDR3 is 12 amino acids long. V lost 4 bases and J 3 bases, leaving 6 bases between the germline ends. Germline V lookup: CDR1 ENHRY, CDR2 SYGVKD. The CDR3 DNA reads TGTGCCATCAGTGTCGAGGACACTGAAGCTTTCTTT. This sequence encodes CAISVEDTEAFF.

About this clonotype itself: With a much larger clone just one base away, this may be a read error. The gene calls are TRBV6-5 and TRBJ2-3; TRBD2 is a possible D gene (7 bases). This CDR3 has 14 amino acids. From germline, CDR1 is MNHEY and CDR2 SVGAGI. The CDR3 sequence is CARSYWGGADTQYF. In nucleotides, the CDR3 is TGTGCCAGGAGTTACTGGGGGGGGGCGGATACGCAGTATTTT.

In this sample, this clonotype turned up a few times. The genes are TRBV5-4 and TRBJ2-7; D might be TRBD1 or TRBD2, each matching 5 bases. Germline V gene sequence: CDR1 SGHNT, CDR2 YYREEE (reference sequence). This CDR3 is 14 amino acids long. V was trimmed by 4 bases and J by 2 bases, leaving 13 bases between them. The CDR3 is CASSGRDGAYEQYF. In nucleotides, the CDR3 is TGTGCCAGCAGCGGACGGGACGGAGCCTACGAGCAGTACTTC.

This clonotype was recorded at least ten times. The chain is built from TRBV29-1 and TRBJ2-7; D tentatively fits TRBD1 or TRBD2 (7 bases each). CDR1 SQVTM and CDR2 ANQGSEA come from the germline V gene. The V end was cut by 6 bases, the J end by 6 bases, with 21 bases between. CDR3 length equals 14 residues. CDR3 amino acids: CSVITVGRGGEQYF. In nucleotides, the CDR3 is TGCAGCGTCATCACTGTGGGCAGGGGGGGCGAGCAGTACTTC.

The chain is built from TRBV12-3 or TRBV12-4 and TRBJ1-1, with D possibly matching TRBD1 (6 bases). There are 14 residues in the CDR3. V was pared by 7 bases and J by 6 bases, with 18 bases between. CDR3 protein: CASTGVSQNAEAFF. CDR3 coding DNA: TGTGCCAGCACAGGGGTTTCCCAAAACGCTGAAGCTTTCTTT.

In regard to this clonotype: Relative to the germline gene, one junction end is altered; a read error may explain this. The rearrangement joins TRBV10-3 to TRBJ2-1; D gene ambiguous. The CDR3 has 15 residues. Germline V gives CDR1 ENHRY, CDR2 SYGVKD. CDR3 sequence: CANSESTAVVEEQFF. Here the CDR3 DNA reads TGTGCCAACAGTGAGTCGACCGCCGTTGTCGAAGAGCAGTTCTTC.

The sample holds many counts of this clonotype. The V and J genes are TRBV11-1 and TRBJ2-1; D gene uncertain. There are 12 residues in the CDR3. The germline V and J ends were trimmed by 4 bases and 3 bases, with 4 bases remaining between them. Germline V CDR1 and CDR2: SGHAT, FQDESV (reference sequence). CDR3 coding DNA: TGTGCCAGCAGCTCGGACTACAATGAGCAGTTCTTC. It is translated as CASSSDYNEQFF.

By share, this clonotype counts as medium-sized. The chain joins TRBV11-1 to TRBJ2-1; D is uncertain. Germline-derived CDR1 and CDR2 are SGHAT and FQDESV (reference sequence). The CDR3 is 13 amino acids. V shed 5 bases and J shed 2 bases, with 7 bases lying between them. CDR3 sequence reads: CASSAEPYNEQFF. CDR3 in DNA: TGTGCCAGCAGCGCGGAGCCCTACAATGAGCAGTTCTTC. Together with reference TRBV11-1 and TRBJ2-1, the CDR3 gives the full variable domain: EAEVAQSPRYKITEKSQAVAFWCDPISGHATLYWYRQILGQGPELLVQFQDESVVDDSQLPKDRFSAERLKGVDSTLKIQPAELGDSAMYLCASSAEPYNEQFFGPGTRLTVL.

In the case of this clonotype: A clone one base away is much larger, so this may be a read error. The chain joins TRBV29-1 to TRBJ2-2; D is possibly TRBD1 or TRBD2 (5 bases each). Germline lookup yields CDR1 SQVTM and CDR2 ANQGSEA. The CDR3 contains 15 residues. V lost 0 bases to trimming and J lost 7 bases, with 15 bases between them. CDR3: CSVEDRGSLGGELFF. For the CDR3, the DNA is TGCAGCGTTGAAGATCGGGGCAGCCTGGGCGGGGAGCTGTTTTTT.

With regard to this clonotype: The CDR3 end shows no conserved phenylalanine or tryptophan, and so a read error is likely. V gene TRBV29-1 combines with J gene TRBJ1-1, with D unresolved. The CDR3 is 10 amino acids. Per germline, CDR1 SQVTM and CDR2 ANQGSEA. The DNA of the CDR3 is TGCAGCTCCGAGAACACTGAGGCTTTCTCT. Its translation is CSSENTEAFS.

As for this clonotype: A read error is possible here, since a much larger clone lies one base away. The rearrangement links TRBV12-3 or TRBV12-4 to TRBJ2-7; D is uncertain. The CDR3 runs to 12 residues. The DNA of the CDR3 is TGTGTCAGCAGTTTTTGGCCTAACGAGCAGTACTTC. Translation: CVSSFWPNEQYF.

Concerning this clonotype: This may arise from a read error, as a much more abundant clone is one base away. This CDR3 is missing its conserved last phenylalanine or tryptophan, likely due to a read error. V usage is TRBV10-2 and J usage is TRBJ2-7; 11 bases are shared with TRBD1. Trimming took 7 bases from V and 6 from J; bases not matched to a gene: 2. Germline V gives CDR1 WSHSY, CDR2 SAAADI. The CDR3 is 12 residues long. The CDR3 bases are TGCGCCAGCACCGGGACAGGGGGCGAGCAGTACTTA. Translated, it gives CASTGTGGEQYL.

Notes on this clonotype: A much larger clonotype is one base distant, so this may be a read error. The conserved phenylalanine or tryptophan is not found at the CDR3 terminus, so this likely reflects a read error. This chain connects TRBV29-1 to TRBJ1-3; no clear D gene. V lost 6 bases to trimming and J lost 0 bases, with 12 bases between them. Germline lookup yields CDR1 SQVTM and CDR2 ANQGSEA. There are 14 residues in the CDR3. The CDR3 DNA reads TGCAGCGTCAATTCGTTGGACTCTGGAAACACCATATATTAT. Translated, it gives CSVNSLDSGNTIYY.

Points on this clonotype: A single base separates this from a much larger clone, so it may be a read error. The chain links TRBV6-2 or TRBV6-3 to TRBJ1-5; perhaps TRBD1 as D (6 bases). V lost 10 bases to trimming and J lost 4 bases, with 20 bases between them. Germline values: CDR1 MNHEY, CDR2 SVGEGT. The CDR3 spans 15 residues. CDR3 DNA: TGTGCCAACAGCTACAGGGAGGACAGAAATCAGCCCCAGCATTTT. It translates to CANSYREDRNQPQHF.

Of note for this clonotype: It may be a read error: a sequence one base away is much more abundant. This chain joins TRBV6-5 and TRBJ1-4; D ambiguous. Germline CDR1 MNHEY, CDR2 SVGAGI. Trimming cost V 6 bases and J 12 bases, with 14 bases left between them. The CDR3 is 12 residues long. The CDR3: CASRQGLSELFF. The CDR3 DNA sequence: TGTGCCAGCAGACAAGGACTCTCGGAACTGTTTTTT.

Notes on this clonotype: A read error may explain this, as a much larger clone is one base away. The genes are TRBV12-3 or TRBV12-4 and TRBJ2-1; 10 nucleotides line up with TRBD1. The CDR3 extends over 14 amino acids. The CDR3 DNA is TGTGCCAGCAGTTTGACAGGGGGCGCGAATGAGCAGTCCTTC. Translating it yields CASSLTGGANEQSF.

This clonotype has more than one count but fewer than ten. The chain combines TRBV5-4 with TRBJ2-7; possibly TRBD1 or TRBD2 for D (5 bases each). The CDR3 contains 13 residues. The germline gives CDR1 SGHNT, CDR2 YYREEE (reference sequence). The V end lost 2 bases, the J end lost 5 bases, and 11 bases lay between the germline ends. Here the CDR3 reads CASSLEGRNEQYF. CDR3 nucleotide sequence: TGTGCCAGCAGCTTAGAGGGACGAAACGAGCAGTACTTC. Full variable domain (outside the CDR3, taken from reference TRBV5-4 and TRBJ2-7): ETGVTQSPTHLIKTRGQQVTLRCSSQSGHNTVSWYQQALGQGPQFIFQYYREEENGRGNFPPRFSGLQFPNYSSELNVNALELDDSALYLCASSLEGRNEQYFGPGTRLTVT.

Comments on this clonotype: A much larger clone lies a single base off, so this may be a read error. This chain uses TRBV10-3 with TRBJ2-1; D uncertain. The CDR3 extends over 14 amino acids. Germline values: CDR1 ENHRY, CDR2 SYGVKD. Trimming shortened V by 4 bases and J by 12 bases, and 19 bases separated the two germline ends. CDR3 in DNA: TGTGCCATCAGTGGGCCGGAGCACGGGTCCGCGCAGTTCTTC. It yields the protein CAISGPEHGSAQFF.

On this clonotype itself: A read error is possible here, since a much larger clone lies one base away. No conserved phenylalanine or tryptophan is present at the end of the CDR3, so a read error is the likely explanation. The chain joins TRBV6-1 to TRBJ2-7; D could derive from TRBD1 or TRBD2 (5 bases each). This CDR3 region has 14 residues. Germline CDR1 and CDR2: MNHNS and SASEGT. Trimming pared 9 bases from V and 1 base from J, leaving 16 bases between. CDR3: CASKTGAASYEQYL. The CDR3 DNA reads as TGTGCCAGTAAGACCGGGGCCGCATCCTACGAGCAGTACCTC.

This chain uses TRBV10-3 with TRBJ2-7; D is undetermined. The CDR3 is made up of 15 amino acids. CDR1 ENHRY and CDR2 SYGVKD come from the germline V gene. The CDR3, as DNA: TGTGTCAACAGAACCGGTCAGTGGGGCTCCTACGAGCAGTACTTC. This gives the protein CVNRTGQWGSYEQYF.

This clonotype was picked up many times. This rearrangement joins TRBV11-2 to TRBJ2-2; D is unresolved. Germline loops: CDR1 SGHAT, CDR2 FQNNGV. V was shortened by 4 bases and J by 6 bases, with 12 bases between the two germline ends. CDR3 length: 14 amino acids. CDR3 residues: CASSSPKLAGELFF. CDR3 DNA sequence: TGTGCCAGCAGCTCCCCAAAATTGGCCGGGGAGCTGTTTTTT.